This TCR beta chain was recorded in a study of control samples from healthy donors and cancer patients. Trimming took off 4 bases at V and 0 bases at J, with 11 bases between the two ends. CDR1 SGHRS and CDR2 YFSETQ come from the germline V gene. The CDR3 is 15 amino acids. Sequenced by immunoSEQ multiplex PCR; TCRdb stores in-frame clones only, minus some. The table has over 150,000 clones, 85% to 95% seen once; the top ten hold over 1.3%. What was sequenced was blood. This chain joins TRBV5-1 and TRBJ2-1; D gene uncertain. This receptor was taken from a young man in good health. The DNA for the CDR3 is TGCGCCAGCAGCCCTATAAGTAGCTCCTACAATGAGCAGTTCTTC. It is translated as CASSPISSSYNEQFF.